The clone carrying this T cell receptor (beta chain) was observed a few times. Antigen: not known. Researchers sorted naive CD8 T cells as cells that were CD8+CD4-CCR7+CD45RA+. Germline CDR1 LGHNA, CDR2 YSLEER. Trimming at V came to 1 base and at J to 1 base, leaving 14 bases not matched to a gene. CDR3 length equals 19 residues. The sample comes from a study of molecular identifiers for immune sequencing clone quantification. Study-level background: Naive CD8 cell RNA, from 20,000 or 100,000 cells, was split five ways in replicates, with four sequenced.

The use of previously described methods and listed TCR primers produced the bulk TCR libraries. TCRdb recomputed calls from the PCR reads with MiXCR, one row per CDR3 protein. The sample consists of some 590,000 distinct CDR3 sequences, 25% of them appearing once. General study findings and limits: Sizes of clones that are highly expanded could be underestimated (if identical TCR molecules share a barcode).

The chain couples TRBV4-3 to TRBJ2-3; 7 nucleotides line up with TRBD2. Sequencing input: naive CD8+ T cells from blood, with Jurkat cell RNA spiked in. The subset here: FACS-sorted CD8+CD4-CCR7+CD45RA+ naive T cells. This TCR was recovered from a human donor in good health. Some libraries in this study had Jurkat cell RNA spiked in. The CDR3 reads CASSQALAGTATRTDTQYF. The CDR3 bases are TGCGCCAGCAGCCAAGCCTTAGCGGGCACGGCCACGCGCACAGATACGCAGTATTTT.